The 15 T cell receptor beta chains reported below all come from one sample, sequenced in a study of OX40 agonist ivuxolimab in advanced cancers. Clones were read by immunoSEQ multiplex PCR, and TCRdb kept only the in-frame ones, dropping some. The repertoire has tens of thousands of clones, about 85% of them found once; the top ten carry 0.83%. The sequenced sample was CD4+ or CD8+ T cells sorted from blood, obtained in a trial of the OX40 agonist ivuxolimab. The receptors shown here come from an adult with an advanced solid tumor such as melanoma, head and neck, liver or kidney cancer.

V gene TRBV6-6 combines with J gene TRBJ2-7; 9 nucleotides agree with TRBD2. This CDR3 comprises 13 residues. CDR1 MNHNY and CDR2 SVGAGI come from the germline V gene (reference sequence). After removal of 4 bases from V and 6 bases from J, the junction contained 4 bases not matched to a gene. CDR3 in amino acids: CASSLAGVGEQYF. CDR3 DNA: TGTGCCAGCAGTTTAGCGGGAGTTGGCGAGCAGTACTTC.

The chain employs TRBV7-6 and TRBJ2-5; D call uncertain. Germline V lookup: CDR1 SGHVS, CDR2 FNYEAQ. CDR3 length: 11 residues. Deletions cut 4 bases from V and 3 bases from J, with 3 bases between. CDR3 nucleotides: TGTGCCAGCAGCTCGGAAGAGACCCAGTACTTC. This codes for CASSSEETQYF.

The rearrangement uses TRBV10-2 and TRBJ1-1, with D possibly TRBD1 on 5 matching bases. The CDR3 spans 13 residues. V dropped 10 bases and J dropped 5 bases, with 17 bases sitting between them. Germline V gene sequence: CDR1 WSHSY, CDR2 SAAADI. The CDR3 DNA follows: TGCGCCACCATGCAGCAGGGCGGGACTGAAGCTTTCTTT. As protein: CATMQQGGTEAFF.

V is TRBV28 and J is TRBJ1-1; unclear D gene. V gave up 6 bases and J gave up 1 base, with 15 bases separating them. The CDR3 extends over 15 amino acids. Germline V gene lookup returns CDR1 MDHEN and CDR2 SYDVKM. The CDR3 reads CASSLFTPGNTEAFF. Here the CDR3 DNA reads TGTGCCAGCAGCCTGTTTACACCGGGGAACACTGAAGCTTTCTTT. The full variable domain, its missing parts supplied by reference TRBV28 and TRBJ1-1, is DVKVTQSSRYLVKRTGEKVFLECVQDMDHENMFWYRQDPGLGLRLIYFSYDVKMKEKGDIPEGYSVSREKKERFSLILESASTNQTSMYLCASSLFTPGNTEAFFGQGTRLTVV.

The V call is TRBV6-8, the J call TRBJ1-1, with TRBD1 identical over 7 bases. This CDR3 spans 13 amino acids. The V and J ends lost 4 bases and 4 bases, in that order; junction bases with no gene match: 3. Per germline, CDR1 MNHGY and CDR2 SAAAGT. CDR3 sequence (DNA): TGTGCCAGCAGTTTCAGGGGGTTCACTGAAGCTTTCTTT. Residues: CASSFRGFTEAFF.

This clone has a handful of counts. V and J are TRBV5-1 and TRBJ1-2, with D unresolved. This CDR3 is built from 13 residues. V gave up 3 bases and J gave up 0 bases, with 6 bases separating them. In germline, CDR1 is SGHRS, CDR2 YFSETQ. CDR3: CASSSQANYGYTF. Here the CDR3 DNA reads TGCGCCAGCAGCTCCCAAGCTAACTATGGCTACACCTTC.

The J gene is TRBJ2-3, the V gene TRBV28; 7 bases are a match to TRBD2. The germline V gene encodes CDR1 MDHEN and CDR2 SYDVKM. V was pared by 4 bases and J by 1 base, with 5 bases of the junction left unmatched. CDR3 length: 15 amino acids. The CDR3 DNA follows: TGTGCCAGCAGTTCCCCCCTAGCGGGCACAGATACGCAGTATTTT. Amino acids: CASSSPLAGTDTQYF.

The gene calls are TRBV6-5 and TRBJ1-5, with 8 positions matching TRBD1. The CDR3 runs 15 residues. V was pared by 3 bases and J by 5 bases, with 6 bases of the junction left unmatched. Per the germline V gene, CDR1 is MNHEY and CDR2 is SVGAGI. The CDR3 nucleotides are TGTGCCAGCAGTTATACGACAGGGGAGGATCAGCCCCAGCATTTT. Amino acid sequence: CASSYTTGEDQPQHF.

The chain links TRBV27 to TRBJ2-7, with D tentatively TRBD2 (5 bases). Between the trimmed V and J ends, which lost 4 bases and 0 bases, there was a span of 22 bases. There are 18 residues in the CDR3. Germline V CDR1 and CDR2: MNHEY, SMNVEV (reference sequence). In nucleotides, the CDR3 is TGTGCCAGCAGTTCATCCTTTGCTGGACTGGCGAGCTCCTACGAGCAGTACTTC. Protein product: CASSSSFAGLASSYEQYF.

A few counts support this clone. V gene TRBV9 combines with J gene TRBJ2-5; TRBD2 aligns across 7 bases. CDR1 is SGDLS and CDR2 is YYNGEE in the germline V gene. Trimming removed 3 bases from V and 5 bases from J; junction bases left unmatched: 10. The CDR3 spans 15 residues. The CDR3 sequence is CASSADVGGTETQYF. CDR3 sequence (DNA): TGTGCCAGCAGCGCGGACGTGGGGGGGACGGAGACCCAGTACTTC.

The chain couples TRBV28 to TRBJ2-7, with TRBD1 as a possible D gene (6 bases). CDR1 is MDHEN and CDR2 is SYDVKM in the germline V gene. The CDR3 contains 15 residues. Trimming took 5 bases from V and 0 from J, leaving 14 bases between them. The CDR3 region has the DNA TGTGCCAGCAGTCCCAAGGGGGTTAGCTCCTACGAGCAGTACTTC. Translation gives CASSPKGVSSYEQYF.

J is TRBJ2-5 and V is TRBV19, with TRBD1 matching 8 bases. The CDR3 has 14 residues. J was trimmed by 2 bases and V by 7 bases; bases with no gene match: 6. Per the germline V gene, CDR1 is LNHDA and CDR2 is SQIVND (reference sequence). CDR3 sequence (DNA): TGTGCCAGTACCTCGGGACAGGAGCAAGAGACCCAGTACTTC. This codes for CASTSGQEQETQYF. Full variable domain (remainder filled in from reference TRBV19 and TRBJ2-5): DGGITQSPKYLFRKEGQNVTLSCEQNLNHDAMYWYRQDPGQGLRLIYYSQIVNDFQKGDIAEGYSVSREKKESFPLTVTSAQKNPTAFYLCASTSGQEQETQYFGPGTRLLVL.

CDR3 residues: CASSSLAGTLSYEQYF. CDR3 bases: TGTGCGAGCTCCTCACTGGCCGGGACGCTCTCGTACGAGCAGTACTTC. The chain combines TRBV7-6 with TRBJ2-7; D is tentatively TRBD1 or TRBD2 (5 bases each). Germline values: CDR1 SGHVS, CDR2 FNYEAQ. The CDR3 totals 16 residues.

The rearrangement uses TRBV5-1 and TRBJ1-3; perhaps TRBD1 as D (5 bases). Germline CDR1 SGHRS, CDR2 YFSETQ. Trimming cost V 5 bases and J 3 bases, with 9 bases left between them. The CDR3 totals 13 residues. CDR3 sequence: CASRAQGGNTIYF. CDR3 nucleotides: TGCGCCAGCAGAGCGCAGGGTGGAAACACCATATATTTT.

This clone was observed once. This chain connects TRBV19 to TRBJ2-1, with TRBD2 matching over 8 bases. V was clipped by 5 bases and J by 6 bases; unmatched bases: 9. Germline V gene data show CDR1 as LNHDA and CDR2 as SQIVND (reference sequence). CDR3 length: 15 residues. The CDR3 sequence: CASSLGSGRANEQFF. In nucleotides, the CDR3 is TGTGCCAGTAGTCTGGGAAGCGGGAGAGCCAATGAGCAGTTCTTC.